The 4 T cell receptor beta chains below all came from one sample that was sequenced in a study of blood T cell repertoires in COVID-19. Profiled with immunoSEQ multiplex PCR; TCRdb holds only in-frame clones, not every one. Among some 200,000 clones listed, more than 80% were seen once. What was sequenced was PBMCs or T cells enriched from blood (not recorded which). The receptors were sampled from a woman aged 18-30 years in a cohort exposed to, infected with or recovered from COVID-19 (not recorded which).

The chain couples TRBV10-3 to TRBJ2-1; 8 bases line up with TRBD1. The trim removed 8 bases at V and 4 bases at J, leaving 10 bases unmatched. The CDR3 is made up of 15 amino acids. Per germline, CDR1 ENHRY and CDR2 SYGVKD. CDR3 coding DNA: TGTGCCATCCGTGCCACGGGACAGGAGTACAATGAGCAGTTCTTC. Its translation is CAIRATGQEYNEQFF.

This chain connects TRBV20-1 to TRBJ2-5; 8 nucleotides match TRBD2. CDR1 is DFQATT and CDR2 is SNEGSKA in the germline V gene (reference sequence). This CDR3 has 11 residues. CDR3 nucleotides: TGCGGTAGCGGGGAGGATGAGACCCAGTACTTC. This gives the protein CGSGEDETQYF.

In this sample, this clone turned up once. This chain connects TRBV5-5 to TRBJ2-1, with 14 nucleotides matching TRBD2. V was clipped by 0 bases and J by 7 bases; unmatched bases: 6. The CDR3 has 17 residues. Germline loops: CDR1 SGHKS, CDR2 YYEKEE (reference sequence). CDR3 amino acids: CASSLGLAGGPRNEQFF. The CDR3 bases are TGTGCCAGCAGCTTGGGACTAGCGGGAGGGCCGAGGAATGAGCAGTTCTTC.

The genes are TRBV24-1 and TRBJ1-1; a possible D gene is TRBD1 (5 bases). With 4 bases removed from V and 3 bases from J, the gap between germline ends came to 14 bases. Looked up from germline, CDR1 is KGHDR and CDR2 is SFDVKD. There are 15 residues in the CDR3. The CDR3 region is CATSDSGLSDTEAFF. CDR3 DNA: TGTGCCACCAGTGACTCGGGACTCTCAGACACTGAAGCTTTCTTT.